This TCR beta chain was identified during a study of T cells in Graves' hyperthyroidism and ophthalmopathy. Researchers took RNA transcripts and amplified the TCR beta CDR3 regions from them. HTBI primers were employed in a first-round RT-PCR of the TCR CDR3. Using its own MiXCR run on the multiplex PCR reads, TCRdb lists one record per CDR3 protein. The table includes hundreds of thousands of distinct CDR3 sequences, 20% to 25% detected once. This clonotype was recorded many times. Losses at the gene ends were 3 bases for V and 3 bases for J; bases not matched to a gene: 8. Germline V lookup: CDR1 DFQATT, CDR2 SNEGSKA (reference sequence). CDR3 length: 15 residues. Diagnoses were established using clinical symptoms, serum thyroxine and TRAb, thyroid ultrasound and orbital computed tomography.

The chain joins TRBV20-1 to TRBJ2-3; 8 bases line up with TRBD2. The receptor was isolated from a man between 35 and 55 years old with Graves' hyperthyroidism that later progressed to Graves' ophthalmopathy. The material sequenced was blood. In nucleotides, the CDR3 is TGCAGTGCTAGCGGGACTAGGTCCGTTACAGATACGCAGTATTTT. As protein: CSASGTRSVTDTQYF.